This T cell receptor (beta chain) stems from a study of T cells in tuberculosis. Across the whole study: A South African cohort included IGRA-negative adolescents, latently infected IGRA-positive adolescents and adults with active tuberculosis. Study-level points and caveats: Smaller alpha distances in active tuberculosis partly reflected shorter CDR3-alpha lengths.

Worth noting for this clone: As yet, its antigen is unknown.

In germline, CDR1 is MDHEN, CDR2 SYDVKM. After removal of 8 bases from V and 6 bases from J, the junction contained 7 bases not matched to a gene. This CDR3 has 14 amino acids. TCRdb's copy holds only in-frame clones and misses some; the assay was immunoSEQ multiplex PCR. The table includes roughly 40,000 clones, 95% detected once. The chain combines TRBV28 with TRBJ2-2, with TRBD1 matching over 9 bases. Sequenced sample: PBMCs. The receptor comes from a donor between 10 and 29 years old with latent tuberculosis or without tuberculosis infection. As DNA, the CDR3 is TGTGCCAGCGGGACAGGGACCCAGGCCGGGGAGCTGTTTTTT. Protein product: CASGTGTQAGELFF.